The text below deals with one TCR beta chain. The sample belongs to a study of beta chain features in type 1 diabetes. Every isolated RNA sample was fully reverse transcribed, so sequencing captured expressed TCRB transcripts. Average reads for naive, central memory and regulatory T cell samples were about 3.57 million. Sequenced by immunoSEQ multiplex PCR; TCRdb stores in-frame clones only, minus some. This table has almost 350,000 clones, around 7.6% appearing once. Germline assignment: CDR1 SGDLS and CDR2 YYNGEE. J was trimmed by 3 bases and V by 5 bases; bases with no gene match: 7. This CDR3 spans 14 amino acids.

Sequencing input: central memory CD4+ T cells from blood. The receptor's source is a woman younger than 35 in good health. V is TRBV9 and J is TRBJ2-7; 8 bases are shared with TRBD2. DNA for the CDR3: TGTGCCAGCAGTAAGGACAGCGGGAGCTACGAGCAGTACTTC. Translating gives CASSKDSGSYEQYF.